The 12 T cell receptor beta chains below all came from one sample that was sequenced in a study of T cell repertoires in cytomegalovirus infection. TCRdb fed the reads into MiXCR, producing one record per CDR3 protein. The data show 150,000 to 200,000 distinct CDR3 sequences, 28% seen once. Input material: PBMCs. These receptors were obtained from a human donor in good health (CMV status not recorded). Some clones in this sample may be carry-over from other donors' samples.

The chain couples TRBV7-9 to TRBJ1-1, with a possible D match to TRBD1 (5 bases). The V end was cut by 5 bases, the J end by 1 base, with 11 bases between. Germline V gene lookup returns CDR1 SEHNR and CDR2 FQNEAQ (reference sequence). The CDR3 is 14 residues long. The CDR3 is CASSPWGGNTEAFF. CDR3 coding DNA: TGTGCCAGCAGCCCCTGGGGGGGGAACACTGAAGCTTTCTTT.

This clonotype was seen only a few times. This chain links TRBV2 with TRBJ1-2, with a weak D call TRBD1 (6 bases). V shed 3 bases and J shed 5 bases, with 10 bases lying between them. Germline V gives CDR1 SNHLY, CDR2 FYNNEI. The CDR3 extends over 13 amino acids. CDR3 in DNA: TGTGCCAGCAGTGAGGGGGGCCGGTATGGCTACACCTTC. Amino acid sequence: CASSEGGRYGYTF. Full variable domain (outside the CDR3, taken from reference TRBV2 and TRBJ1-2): EPEVTQTPSHQVTQMGQEVILRCVPISNHLYFYWYRQILGQKVEFLVSFYNNEISEKSEIFDDQFSVERPDGSNFTLKIRSTKLEDSAMYFCASSEGGRYGYTFGSGTRLTVV.

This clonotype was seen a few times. DNA of the CDR3: TGTGCCAGTAGTATGAAAGGCTTTCAAGCTTTCTTT. Its translation is CASSMKGFQAFF. The chain uses TRBV19 and TRBJ1-1; D is unclear. Germline-derived CDR1 and CDR2 are LNHDA and SQIVND (reference sequence). The CDR3 covers 12 residues. Trimming pared 3 bases from V and 9 bases from J, leaving 11 bases between.

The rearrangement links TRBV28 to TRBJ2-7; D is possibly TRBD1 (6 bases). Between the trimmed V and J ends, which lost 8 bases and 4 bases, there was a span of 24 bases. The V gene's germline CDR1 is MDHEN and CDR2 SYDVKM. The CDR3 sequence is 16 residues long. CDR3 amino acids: CASRPLSRGNKYEQYF. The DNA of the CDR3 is TGTGCCAGCCGACCTCTCTCCAGGGGCAACAAGTACGAGCAGTACTTC.

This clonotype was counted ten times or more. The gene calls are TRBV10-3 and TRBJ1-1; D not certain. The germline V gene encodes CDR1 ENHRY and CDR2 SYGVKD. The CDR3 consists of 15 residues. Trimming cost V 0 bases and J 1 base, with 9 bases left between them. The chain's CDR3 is CAISESLGGNTEAFF. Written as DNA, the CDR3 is TGTGCCATCAGTGAGTCGTTGGGTGGGAACACTGAAGCTTTCTTT.

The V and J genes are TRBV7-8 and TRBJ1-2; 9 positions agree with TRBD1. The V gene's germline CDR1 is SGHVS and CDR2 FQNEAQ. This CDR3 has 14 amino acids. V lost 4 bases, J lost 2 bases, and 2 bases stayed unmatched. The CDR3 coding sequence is TGTGCCAGCAGCTACGGGACAGGGAACTATGGCTACACCTTC. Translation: CASSYGTGNYGYTF. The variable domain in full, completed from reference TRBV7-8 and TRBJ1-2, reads GAGVSQSPRYKVAKRGQDVALRCDPISGHVSLFWYQQALGQGPEFLTYFQNEAQLDKSGLPSDRFFAERPEGSVSTLKIQRTQQEDSAVYLCASSYGTGNYGYTFGSGTRLTVV.

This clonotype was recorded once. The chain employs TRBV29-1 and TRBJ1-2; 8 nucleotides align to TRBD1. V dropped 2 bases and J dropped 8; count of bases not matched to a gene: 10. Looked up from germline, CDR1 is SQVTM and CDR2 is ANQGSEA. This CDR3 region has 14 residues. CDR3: CSVEPATGAIGYTF. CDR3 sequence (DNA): TGCAGCGTTGAACCCGCGACAGGGGCCATAGGCTACACCTTC.

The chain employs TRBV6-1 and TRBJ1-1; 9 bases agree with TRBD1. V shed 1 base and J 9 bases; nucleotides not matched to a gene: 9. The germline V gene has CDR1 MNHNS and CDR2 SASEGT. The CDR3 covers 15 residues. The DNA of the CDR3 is TGTGCCAGCAGTGAAGTTGGGACAGGGTCGGGAAAAGCTTTCTTT. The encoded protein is CASSEVGTGSGKAFF.

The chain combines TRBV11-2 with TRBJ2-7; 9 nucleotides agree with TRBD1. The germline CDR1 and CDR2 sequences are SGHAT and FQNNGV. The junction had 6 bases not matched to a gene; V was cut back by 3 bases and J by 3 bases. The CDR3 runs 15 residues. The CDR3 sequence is CASSFRTGDHYEQYF. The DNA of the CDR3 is TGTGCCAGCAGCTTTCGGACAGGGGATCACTACGAGCAGTACTTC.

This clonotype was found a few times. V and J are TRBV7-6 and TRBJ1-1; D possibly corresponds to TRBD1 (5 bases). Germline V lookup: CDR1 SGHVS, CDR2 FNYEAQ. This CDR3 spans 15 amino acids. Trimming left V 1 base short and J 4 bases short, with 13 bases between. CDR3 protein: CASSLGGLGGTEAFF. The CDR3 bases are TGTGCCAGCAGCTTAGGGGGATTGGGGGGCACTGAAGCTTTCTTT.

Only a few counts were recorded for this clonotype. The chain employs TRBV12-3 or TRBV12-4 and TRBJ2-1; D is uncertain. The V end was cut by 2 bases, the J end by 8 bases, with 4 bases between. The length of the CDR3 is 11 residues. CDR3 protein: CASSLLHEQFF. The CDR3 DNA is TGTGCCAGCAGTTTACTCCATGAGCAGTTCTTC.

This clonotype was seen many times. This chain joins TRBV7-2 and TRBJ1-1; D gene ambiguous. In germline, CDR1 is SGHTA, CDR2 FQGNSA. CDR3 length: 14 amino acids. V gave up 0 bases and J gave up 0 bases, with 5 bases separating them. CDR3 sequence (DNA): TGTGCCAGCAGCTTAGCTCTGGTGAACACTGAAGCTTTCTTT. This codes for CASSLALVNTEAFF. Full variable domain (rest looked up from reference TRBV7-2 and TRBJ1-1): GAGVSQSPSNKVTEKGKDVELRCDPISGHTALYWYRQSLGQGLEFLIYFQGNSAPDKSGLPSDRFSAERTGGSVSTLTIQRTQQEDSAVYLCASSLALVNTEAFFGQGTRLTVV.